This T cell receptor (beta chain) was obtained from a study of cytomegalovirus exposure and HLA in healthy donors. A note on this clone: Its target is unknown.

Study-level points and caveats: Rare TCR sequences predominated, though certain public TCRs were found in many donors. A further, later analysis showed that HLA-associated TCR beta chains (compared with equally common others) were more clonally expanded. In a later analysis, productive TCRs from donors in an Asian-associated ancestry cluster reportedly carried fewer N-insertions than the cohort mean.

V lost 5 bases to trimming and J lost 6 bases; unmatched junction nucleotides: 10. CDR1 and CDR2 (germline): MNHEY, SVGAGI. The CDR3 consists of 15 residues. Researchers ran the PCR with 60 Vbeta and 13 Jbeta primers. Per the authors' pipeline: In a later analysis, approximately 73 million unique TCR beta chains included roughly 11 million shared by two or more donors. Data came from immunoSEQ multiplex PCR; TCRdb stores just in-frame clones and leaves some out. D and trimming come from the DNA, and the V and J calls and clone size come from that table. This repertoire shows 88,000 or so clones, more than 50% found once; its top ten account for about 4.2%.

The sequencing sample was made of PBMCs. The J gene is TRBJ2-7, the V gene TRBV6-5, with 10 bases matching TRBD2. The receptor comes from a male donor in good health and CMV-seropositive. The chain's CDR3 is CASSLGSGRAGEQYF. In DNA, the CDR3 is TGTGCCAGCAGTCTAGGGAGCGGGAGGGCTGGCGAGCAGTACTTC.